The entry that follows covers one T cell receptor beta chain sequence. Its target is not known. The data originate from a study of long-term antiretroviral therapy in people with HIV. Whole-study results and caveats: Post-ART diversity increased but stayed below transplant donor controls. Repertoires from HIV showed CDR3 length ranges narrower than those of controls.

Per individual, the PBMC samples numbered at least one pre-ART and at least two post-ART. They ran version v3.0 of the immunoSEQ assay at survey level. Clones were read by immunoSEQ multiplex PCR, and TCRdb kept only the in-frame ones, dropping some. Seen here are 18,000 or so clones, 85% to 90% observed once, and the top ten hold approximately 9.1%. The sample was unsorted PBMCs, taken 4.2 years after starting antiretroviral therapy. The receptor was derived from a man between 50 and 59 years old with HIV.

The CDR3 region is CSVDYRTLGEQFF. The CDR3 DNA reads TGCAGCGTTGATTACAGGACATTGGGAGAGCAGTTCTTC. This chain joins TRBV29-1 and TRBJ2-1, with a weak D call TRBD1 (5 bases). Germline V gene data show CDR1 as SQVTM and CDR2 as ANQGSEA. This CDR3 has 13 residues. The V end was cut by 3 bases, the J end by 10 bases, with 16 bases between.